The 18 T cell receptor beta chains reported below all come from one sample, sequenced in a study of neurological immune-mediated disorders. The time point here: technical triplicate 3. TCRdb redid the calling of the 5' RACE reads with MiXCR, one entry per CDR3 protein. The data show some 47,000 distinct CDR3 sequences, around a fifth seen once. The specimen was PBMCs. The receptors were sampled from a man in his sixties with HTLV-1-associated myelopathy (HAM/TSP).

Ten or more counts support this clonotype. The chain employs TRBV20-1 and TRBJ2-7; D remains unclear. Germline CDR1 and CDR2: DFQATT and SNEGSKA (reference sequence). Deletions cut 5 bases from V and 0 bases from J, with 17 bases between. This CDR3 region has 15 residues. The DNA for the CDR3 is TGCAGTGCTTCGGGTAATACAGAATTCTCCTACGAGCAGTACTTC. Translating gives CSASGNTEFSYEQYF.

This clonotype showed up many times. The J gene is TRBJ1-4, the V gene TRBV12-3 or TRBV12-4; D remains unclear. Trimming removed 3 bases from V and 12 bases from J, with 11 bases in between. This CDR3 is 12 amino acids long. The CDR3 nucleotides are TGTGCCAGCAGTTTGTTTCGAAGAGAACTGTTTTTT. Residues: CASSLFRRELFF.

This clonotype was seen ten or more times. CDR3 DNA: TGTGCCAGCAGCCTTCCGGGCCCGGGGGAGCTGTTTTTT. Amino acid sequence: CASSLPGPGELFF. The V gene is TRBV12-3 or TRBV12-4, the J gene TRBJ2-2; D gene unclear. The CDR3 sequence is 13 residues long. V shed 6 bases and J shed 8 bases, with 13 bases lying between them.

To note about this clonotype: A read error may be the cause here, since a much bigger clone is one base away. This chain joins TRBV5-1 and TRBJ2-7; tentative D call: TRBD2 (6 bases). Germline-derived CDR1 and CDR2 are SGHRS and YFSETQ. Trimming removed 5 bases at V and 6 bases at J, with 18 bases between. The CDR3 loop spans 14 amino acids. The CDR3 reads CASRPGDSETEQYF. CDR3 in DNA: TGCGCCAGCAGACCCGGGGACTCCGAGACCGAGCAGTACTTC.

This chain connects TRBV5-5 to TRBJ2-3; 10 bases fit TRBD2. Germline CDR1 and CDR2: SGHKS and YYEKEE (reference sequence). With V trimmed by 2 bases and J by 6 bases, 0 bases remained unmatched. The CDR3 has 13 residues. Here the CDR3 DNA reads TGTGCCAGCAGCTTTAGCGGGGGGGATACGCAGTATTTT. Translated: CASSFSGGDTQYF.

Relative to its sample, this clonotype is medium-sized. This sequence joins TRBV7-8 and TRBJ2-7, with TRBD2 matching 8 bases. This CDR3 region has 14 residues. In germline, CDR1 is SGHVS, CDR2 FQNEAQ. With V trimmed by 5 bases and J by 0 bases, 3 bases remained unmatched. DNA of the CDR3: TGTGCCAGCAGCCCACTAGCGGTCTCCTACGAGCAGTACTTC. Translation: CASSPLAVSYEQYF.

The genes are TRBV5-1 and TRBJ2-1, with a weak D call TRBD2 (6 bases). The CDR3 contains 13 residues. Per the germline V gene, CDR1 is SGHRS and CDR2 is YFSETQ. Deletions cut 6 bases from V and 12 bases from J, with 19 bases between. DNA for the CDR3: TGCGCCAGCACCCTTGGGGAGGTCGGAGTGCAGTTCTTC. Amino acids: CASTLGEVGVQFF.

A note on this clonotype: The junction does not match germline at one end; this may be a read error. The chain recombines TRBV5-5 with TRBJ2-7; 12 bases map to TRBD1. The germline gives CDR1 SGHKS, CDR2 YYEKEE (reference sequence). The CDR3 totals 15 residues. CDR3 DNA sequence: TGTGTCAGCAGCTTGGCCGGGACAGGGGGCTATGAGCAGTACTTC. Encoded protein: CVSSLAGTGGYEQYF.

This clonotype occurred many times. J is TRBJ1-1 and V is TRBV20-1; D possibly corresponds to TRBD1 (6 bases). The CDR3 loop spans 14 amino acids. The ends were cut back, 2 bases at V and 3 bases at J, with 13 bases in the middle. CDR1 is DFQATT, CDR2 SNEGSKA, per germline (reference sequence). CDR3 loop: CSARRGAYDTEAFF. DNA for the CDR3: TGCAGTGCTAGAAGGGGGGCGTATGACACTGAAGCTTTCTTT.

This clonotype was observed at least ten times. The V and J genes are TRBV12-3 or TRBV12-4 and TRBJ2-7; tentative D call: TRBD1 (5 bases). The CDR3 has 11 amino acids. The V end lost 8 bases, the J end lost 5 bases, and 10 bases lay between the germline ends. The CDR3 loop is CASGRVDEQYF. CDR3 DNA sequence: TGTGCCAGCGGCAGGGTCGACGAGCAGTACTTC.

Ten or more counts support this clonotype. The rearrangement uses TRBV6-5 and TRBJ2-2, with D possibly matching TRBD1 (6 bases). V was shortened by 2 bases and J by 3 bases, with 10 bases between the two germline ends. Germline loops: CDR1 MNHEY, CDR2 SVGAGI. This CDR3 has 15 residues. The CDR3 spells CASSYGGADTGELFF. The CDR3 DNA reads TGTGCCAGCAGTTACGGGGGCGCTGACACCGGGGAGCTGTTTTTT.

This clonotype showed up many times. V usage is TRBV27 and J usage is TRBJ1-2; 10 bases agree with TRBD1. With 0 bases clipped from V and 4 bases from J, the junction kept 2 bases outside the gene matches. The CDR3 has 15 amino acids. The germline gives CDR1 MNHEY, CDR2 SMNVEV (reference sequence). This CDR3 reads CASSLSGQGSYGYTF. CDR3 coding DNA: TGTGCCAGCAGTTTATCGGGACAGGGGAGCTATGGCTACACCTTC.

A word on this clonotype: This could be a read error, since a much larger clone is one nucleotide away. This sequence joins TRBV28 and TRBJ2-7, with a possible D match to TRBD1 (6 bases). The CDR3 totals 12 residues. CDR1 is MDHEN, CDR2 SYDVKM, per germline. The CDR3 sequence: CASSTGNYEHYF. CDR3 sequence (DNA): TGTGCCAGCTCCACAGGGAACTACGAGCATTACTTC.

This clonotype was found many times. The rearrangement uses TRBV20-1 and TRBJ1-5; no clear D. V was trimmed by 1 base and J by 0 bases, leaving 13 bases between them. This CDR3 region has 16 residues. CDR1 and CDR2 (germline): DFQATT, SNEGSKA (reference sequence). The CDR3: CSARAPNLGSNQPQHF. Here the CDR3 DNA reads TGCAGTGCTAGAGCGCCAAACCTAGGTAGCAATCAGCCCCAGCATTTT.

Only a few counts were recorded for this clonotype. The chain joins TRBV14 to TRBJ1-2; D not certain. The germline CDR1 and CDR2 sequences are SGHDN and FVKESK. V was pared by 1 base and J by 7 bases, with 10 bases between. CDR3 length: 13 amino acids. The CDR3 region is CASSQVRVGGYTF. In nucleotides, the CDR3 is TGTGCCAGCAGCCAAGTAAGGGTCGGTGGCTACACCTTC.

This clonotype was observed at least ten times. The CDR3 DNA sequence: TGTGCCAGCAGTTATAGGGGGCTCTCCTACGAGCAGTACTTC. This gives the protein CASSYRGLSYEQYF. This chain connects TRBV6-5 to TRBJ2-7; 7 nucleotides line up with TRBD1. Germline CDR1 MNHEY, CDR2 SVGAGI. CDR3 length: 14 amino acids. V shed 3 bases and J 0 bases; nucleotides not matched to a gene: 2.

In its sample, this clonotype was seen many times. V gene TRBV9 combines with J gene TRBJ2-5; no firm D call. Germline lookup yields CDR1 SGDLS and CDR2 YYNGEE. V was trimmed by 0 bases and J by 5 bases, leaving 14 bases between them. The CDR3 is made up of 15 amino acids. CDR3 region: CASSVGNVGGETQYF. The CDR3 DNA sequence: TGTGCCAGCAGCGTAGGGAACGTGGGTGGGGAGACCCAGTACTTC.

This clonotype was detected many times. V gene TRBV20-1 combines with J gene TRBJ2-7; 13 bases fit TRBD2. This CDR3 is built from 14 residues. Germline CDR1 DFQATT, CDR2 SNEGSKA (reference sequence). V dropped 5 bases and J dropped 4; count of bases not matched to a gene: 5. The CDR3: CSASRTSGSYEQYF. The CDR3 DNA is TGCAGTGCTTCAAGGACTAGCGGGAGTTACGAGCAGTACTTC.